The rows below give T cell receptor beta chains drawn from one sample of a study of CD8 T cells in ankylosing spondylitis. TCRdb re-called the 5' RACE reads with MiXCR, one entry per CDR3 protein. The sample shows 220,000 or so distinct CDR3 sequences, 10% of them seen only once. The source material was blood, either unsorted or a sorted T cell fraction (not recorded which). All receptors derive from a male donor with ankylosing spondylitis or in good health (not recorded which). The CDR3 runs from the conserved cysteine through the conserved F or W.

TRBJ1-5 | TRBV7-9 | CASGIGGNQPQHF
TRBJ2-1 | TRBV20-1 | CSVDSPERIGNEQFF
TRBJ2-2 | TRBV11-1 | CASSLLDRAPGELFF
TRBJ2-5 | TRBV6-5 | CASSYQAGAKETQYF
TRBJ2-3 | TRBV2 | CASSEGFRWADTQYF
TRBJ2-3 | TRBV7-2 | CASSLAVTDTQYF
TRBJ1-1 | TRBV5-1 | CASSFQGQGTEAFF
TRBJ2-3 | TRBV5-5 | CASSLEGLGTDTQYF
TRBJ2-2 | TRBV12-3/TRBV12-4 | CASSGPPGALTGELFF
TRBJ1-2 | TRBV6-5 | CASRGIYGYPF
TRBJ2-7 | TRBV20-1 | CSAPARDPPSYEQYF
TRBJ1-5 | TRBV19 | CASSIHGTAAEGEPQHF
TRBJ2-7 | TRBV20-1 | CSAGVQGSEQYF
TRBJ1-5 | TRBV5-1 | CASSFQGGNQPQHF
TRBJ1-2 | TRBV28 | CASTAGTGGGYTF
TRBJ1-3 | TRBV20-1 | CSANQGAGNTIYF
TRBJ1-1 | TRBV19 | CASSTTGDTEAFF
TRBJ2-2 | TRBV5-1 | CASKGVTGSSGELFF
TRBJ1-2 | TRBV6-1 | CASTTRDYYGYTF
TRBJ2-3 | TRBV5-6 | CASSTPGSGGTTDTQYF
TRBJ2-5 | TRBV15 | CATSRDTYRTSGRETQYF
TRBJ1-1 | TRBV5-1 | CASSLVGRPEAFF
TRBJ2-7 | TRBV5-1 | CASSFIPGAEYEQYF
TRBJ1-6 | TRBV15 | CATSQTGDSYNSPLHF
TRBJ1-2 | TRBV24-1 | CATSDSRSDRYTF
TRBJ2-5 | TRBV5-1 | CASSLAQEQGTQYF
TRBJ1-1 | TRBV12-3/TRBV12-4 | CASSLVGSSEAFF
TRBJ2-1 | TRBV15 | CATSLDRGPYNEQFF
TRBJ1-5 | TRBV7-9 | CASSQDGTGNTQHF
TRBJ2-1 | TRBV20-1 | CSARDRGRALSYNEQFF
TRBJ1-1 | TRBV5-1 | CASSSGHPNTEAFF
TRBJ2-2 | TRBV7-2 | CASSVSWQGAIGELFF